One and the same sample provided the 22 T cell receptor beta chains below, sequenced in a study of blood T cell repertoires in COVID-19. Sequenced by immunoSEQ multiplex PCR; TCRdb stores in-frame clones only, minus some. In the table there are about 200,000 clones, 65% to 80% of which are singletons. The sequenced sample consisted of PBMCs or T cells enriched from blood (not recorded which). These receptors were obtained from a woman aged 45-65 years with acute COVID-19.

This chain connects TRBV2 to TRBJ2-2; 9 nucleotides align to TRBD2. V lost 6 bases to trimming and J lost 4 bases; unmatched junction nucleotides: 3. CDR1 is SNHLY, CDR2 FYNNEI, per germline. CDR3 size: 14 residues. The CDR3 bases are TGTGCCAGCAGCAAACTAGCGGGCACCGGGGAGCTGTTTTTT. It specifies CASSKLAGTGELFF. Based on the CDR3 plus reference TRBV2 and TRBJ2-2, the full variable domain is EPEVTQTPSHQVTQMGQEVILRCVPISNHLYFYWYRQILGQKVEFLVSFYNNEISEKSEIFDDQFSVERPDGSNFTLKIRSTKLEDSAMYFCASSKLAGTGELFFGEGSRLTVL.

The chain couples TRBV19 to TRBJ1-1; a possible D gene is TRBD1 (5 bases). The CDR3 is 17 residues long. Trimming took off 5 bases at V and 1 base at J, with 20 bases between the two ends. Germline V gene lookup returns CDR1 LNHDA and CDR2 SQIVND (reference sequence). The CDR3 reads CASSFSRLGPGNTEAFF. DNA of the CDR3: TGTGCCAGTAGTTTTTCCCGACTGGGGCCGGGGAACACTGAAGCTTTCTTT.

The chain couples TRBV2 to TRBJ1-5, with 11 bases identical to TRBD1. Germline loops: CDR1 SNHLY, CDR2 FYNNEI. This CDR3 is 13 amino acids long. The junction had 1 base not matched to a gene; V was cut back by 6 bases and J by 6 bases. CDR3 in amino acids: CASSGQGAQPQHF. The CDR3 DNA reads as TGTGCCAGCAGCGGACAGGGGGCTCAGCCCCAGCATTTT.

This clone has at least ten counts. The chain uses TRBV7-8 and TRBJ1-2; the D gene is possibly TRBD1 (6 bases). The CDR3 contains 16 residues. Trimming pared 1 base from V and 5 bases from J, leaving 17 bases between. Per germline, CDR1 SGHVS and CDR2 FQNEAQ. In DNA, the CDR3 is TGTGCCAGCAGCTTAGGATCTCGGGGGGCAGGTTATGGCTACACCTTC. Protein sequence: CASSLGSRGAGYGYTF.

V is TRBV7-6 and J is TRBJ2-1; 10 bases are shared with TRBD1. Losses at the gene ends were 2 bases for V and 4 bases for J; bases not matched to a gene: 5. The CDR3 has 16 amino acids. Germline V gene data show CDR1 as SGHVS and CDR2 as FNYEAQ. CDR3 bases: TGTGCCAGCAGCTTAATCGGACAGGGGGGGTACAATGAGCAGTTCTTC. As protein: CASSLIGQGGYNEQFF. The variable domain in full, completed from reference TRBV7-6 and TRBJ2-1, reads GAGVSQSPRYKVTKRGQDVALRCDPISGHVSLYWYRQALGQGPEFLTYFNYEAQQDKSGLPNDRFSAERPEGSISTLTIQRTEQRDSAMYRCASSLIGQGGYNEQFFGPGTRLTVL.

The chain combines TRBV2 with TRBJ1-5; D might be TRBD1 (6 bases). V was pared by 7 bases and J by 6 bases, with 16 bases between. CDR1 SNHLY and CDR2 FYNNEI come from the germline V gene. This CDR3 contains 14 residues. The CDR3 region has the DNA TGTGCCAGCACCCAAGGGGGGGGCAGTCAGCCCCAGCATTTT. Residues: CASTQGGGSQPQHF. The whole variable domain, remainder taken from reference TRBV2 and TRBJ1-5, is EPEVTQTPSHQVTQMGQEVILRCVPISNHLYFYWYRQILGQKVEFLVSFYNNEISEKSEIFDDQFSVERPDGSNFTLKIRSTKLEDSAMYFCASTQGGGSQPQHFGDGTRLSIL.

The chain carries TRBV5-4 and TRBJ2-1; 11 bases match TRBD2. V was pared by 3 bases and J by 6 bases, with 8 bases of the junction left unmatched. Germline CDR1 is SGHNT and CDR2 is YYREEE (reference sequence). This CDR3 region has 16 residues. Here the CDR3 DNA reads TGTGCCAGCAGCTCCTTAGCGGGGGGGATCGGCAATGAGCAGTTCTTC. Amino acid sequence: CASSSLAGGIGNEQFF. The entire variable domain, with the rest obtained from reference TRBV5-4 and TRBJ2-1, is as follows: ETGVTQSPTHLIKTRGQQVTLRCSSQSGHNTVSWYQQALGQGPQFIFQYYREEENGRGNFPPRFSGLQFPNYSSELNVNALELDDSALYLCASSSLAGGIGNEQFFGPGTRLTVL.

This clone was picked up a small number of times. This CDR3 is also generated by other DNA sequences in the sample. The chain recombines TRBV6-1 with TRBJ1-5, with D uncertain. Germline CDR1 MNHNS, CDR2 SASEGT. The CDR3 runs to 14 residues. Trimming removed 1 base from V and 4 bases from J, with 8 bases in between. The CDR3 sequence is CASSEGQANQPQHF. CDR3 DNA sequence: TGTGCCAGCAGTGAAGGGCAGGCAAATCAGCCCCAGCATTTT.

The V call is TRBV28, the J call TRBJ1-2; 10 positions agree with TRBD1. This CDR3 has 13 residues. The junction had 6 bases not matched to a gene; V was cut back by 8 bases and J by 6 bases. Germline CDR1 MDHEN, CDR2 SYDVKM. The CDR3 here is CASGGGTGDGYTF. The CDR3 bases are TGTGCCAGCGGAGGGGGGACAGGGGATGGCTACACCTTC.

The chain joins TRBV18 to TRBJ2-3; D is possibly TRBD2 (6 bases). V was shortened by 10 bases and J by 3 bases, with 20 bases between the two germline ends. The length of the CDR3 is 15 residues. Germline assignment: CDR1 KGHSH and CDR2 LQKENI. CDR3 coding DNA: TGTGCCACGACAGCTCAGGAGGGTATTACAGATACGCAGTATTTT. It yields the protein CATTAQEGITDTQYF.

V and J are TRBV18 and TRBJ2-3, with D perhaps TRBD1 (6 bases). Germline CDR1 is KGHSH and CDR2 is LQKENI. The CDR3 sequence is 15 residues long. Trimming left V 3 bases short and J 6 bases short, with 16 bases between. CDR3 nucleotide sequence: TGTGCCAGCTCACCGAACAGGGTTGAGAGGGATACGCAGTATTTT. It encodes CASSPNRVERDTQYF.

This clone was counted between two and nine times. V usage is TRBV27 and J usage is TRBJ1-2; 7 positions match TRBD1. V lost 0 bases to trimming and J lost 5 bases; unmatched junction nucleotides: 9. This CDR3 spans 16 amino acids. The germline CDR1 and CDR2 sequences are MNHEY and SMNVEV (reference sequence). This CDR3 is CASSLSPRQGVYGYTF. DNA for the CDR3: TGTGCCAGCAGTTTATCCCCCAGACAGGGCGTTTATGGCTACACCTTC.

The chain links TRBV3-1 (or the pseudogene TRBV3-2) to TRBJ1-2, with unresolved D. The CDR3 length is 16 residues. The germline V gene encodes CDR1 LGHDT and CDR2 YNNKEL (reference sequence). V lost 0 bases and J 6 bases, leaving 17 bases between the germline ends. The DNA of the CDR3 is TGTGCCAGCAGCCAAGAAAACTTAAGGACTCAGGATGGCTACACCTTC. This translates into CASSQENLRTQDGYTF.

The chain is built from TRBV28 and TRBJ2-6; tentative D call: TRBD1 (5 bases). CDR1 is MDHEN and CDR2 is SYDVKM in the germline V gene. CDR3 length equals 15 residues. V was trimmed by 4 bases and J by 2 bases, leaving 9 bases between them. The CDR3 DNA is TGTGCCAGCAGTTCAGGGAAACCTGGGGCCAACGTCCTGACTTTC. Translating gives CASSSGKPGANVLTF.

This chain uses TRBV2 with TRBJ1-1; D remains ambiguous. The germline V and J ends were trimmed by 5 bases and 0 bases, with 7 bases remaining between them. The germline CDR1 and CDR2 sequences are SNHLY and FYNNEI. CDR3 length: 13 residues. DNA of the CDR3: TGTGCCAGCAGTTCGGTCATGAACACTGAAGCTTTCTTT. Its protein product is CASSSVMNTEAFF.

The rearrangement links TRBV6-5 to TRBJ1-5, with D possibly being TRBD1 (5 bases). Trimming cost V 9 bases and J 0 bases, with 12 bases left between them. Looked up from germline, CDR1 is MNHEY and CDR2 is SVGAGI. This CDR3 has 14 residues. Written as DNA, the CDR3 is TGTGCCAGTCAGGGTAGCTATAGCAATCAGCCCCAGCATTTT. It translates to CASQGSYSNQPQHF.

This chain uses TRBV28 with TRBJ1-2; 7 bases are a match to TRBD1. Trimming removed 5 bases from V and 4 bases from J; junction bases left unmatched: 7. The CDR3 spans 14 residues. Per the germline V gene, CDR1 is MDHEN and CDR2 is SYDVKM. CDR3 sequence reads: CASSLSTGTYGYTF. CDR3 coding DNA: TGTGCCAGCAGTCTCTCGACAGGGACCTATGGCTACACCTTC.

The chain joins TRBV7-2 to TRBJ2-7; 9 positions match TRBD2. The germline gives CDR1 SGHTA, CDR2 FQGNSA. CDR3 size: 14 residues. V gave up 3 bases and J gave up 3 bases; unmatched junction bases: 3. The CDR3 here is CASSFGGGDYEQYV. The CDR3 DNA reads TGTGCCAGCAGCTTTGGCGGGGGGGACTACGAGCAGTACGTC.

The chain is built from TRBV4-3 and TRBJ1-6; no firm D call. The V gene lost 1 base and the J gene lost 0 bases, with 4 bases spanning the gap. The length of the CDR3 is 15 residues. The germline V gene has CDR1 LGHNA and CDR2 YSLEER. The CDR3 loop reads CASSQGLSYNSPLHF. Written as DNA, the CDR3 is TGCGCCAGCAGCCAAGGTCTCTCCTATAATTCACCCCTCCACTTT.

This chain uses TRBV6-5 with TRBJ2-4; no clear D. CDR1 is MNHEY, CDR2 SVGAGI, per germline. The CDR3 totals 11 residues. V was pared by 7 bases and J by 9 bases, with 10 bases between. CDR3 amino acids: CASTESSIQYF. The CDR3 nucleotides read TGTGCCAGCACCGAAAGTAGCATTCAGTACTTC.

The chain recombines TRBV5-4 with TRBJ1-2; 7 nucleotides match TRBD1. The germline V gene has CDR1 SGHNT and CDR2 YYREEE (reference sequence). Losses at the gene ends were 0 bases for V and 4 bases for J; bases not matched to a gene: 3. The CDR3 spans 14 residues. CDR3 sequence: CASSLARGSYGYTF. DNA for the CDR3: TGTGCCAGCAGCTTGGCCAGGGGGAGCTATGGCTACACCTTC.

The chain is built from TRBV24-1 and TRBJ2-1, with D perhaps TRBD1 (5 bases). Per germline, CDR1 KGHDR and CDR2 SFDVKD. Trimming shortened V by 5 bases and J by 5 bases, and 24 bases separated the two germline ends. The CDR3 contains 18 residues. The DNA of the CDR3 is TGTGCCACCAGTGCGTCCCGCTTAGACCAGGGATGGGACAATGAGCAGTTCTTC. The encoded protein is CATSASRLDQGWDNEQFF.